Here is one TCR beta chain with its context. Its target antigen remains unknown. Base qualities are missing; no much larger clone stands one base away. Library generation was performed with the immunoSEQ multiplex PCR assay. For the multiplex PCR, a mixture combining 60 forward primers for TCR Vbeta segments and 13 reverse primers for TCR Jbeta segments was used. A multiplex PCR assay on genomic DNA amplified the CDR3 region of rearranged TCR beta genes. The Illumina HiSeq System was used to sequence the amplified TCR beta libraries as 87-base-pair reads. As for how the authors treated the data: Across the 500 to 850 repertoires, a later analysis counted roughly 77 million unique TCR beta chains, around 11 million of which were shared by at least two donors. Raw reads were error-corrected and collapsed into unique sequences with a nearest-neighbor algorithm that merged closely related sequences to remove PCR and sequencing errors. To assign V, D and J gene segments, CDR3 sequences were aligned to IMGT reference sequences. For a sequence to be retained, a match of at least six nucleotides was required to both a V gene segment and a J gene segment. Rearrangements were called productive when the CDR3 lacked stop codons and stayed in frame with V and J; all others were non-productive. Following IMGT convention, CDR3 was defined as the stretch from the second conserved V-encoded cysteine to the conserved J-encoded phenylalanine. Sequences without an unambiguous match to a single V gene segment were excluded from the earlier analysis of approximately 600 of the donors. In an earlier analysis of approximately 590 of the donors, V segments were called functional above 56.7% productive rearrangements and were called segregating when the between-donor standard deviation exceeded 5%. A statistical classification framework was developed to diagnose cytomegalovirus status using the catalog of TCR beta chain sequences. In a later analysis, V and J genes were assigned by comparing TCR nucleotide sequences against IMGT/GENE-DB human TR gene sequences. In a later analysis, CDR3 sequences and most-parsimonious VDJ recombination scenarios were assigned using the TCRdist pipeline. In a later analysis, each TCR beta chain was defined by its CDR3 amino acid sequence together with its V-gene family, and reads without a unique V-gene family were excluded. A later analysis removed 500 to 650 highly shared, low-generation-probability nucleotide sequences to deal with suspected cross-contamination and a sequencing artifact. A later analysis calculated a clonal expansion index for each public chain from normalized within-repertoire ranks of inferred template counts. Generation probabilities in a later analysis came from a VDJ recombination model fitted to out-of-frame rearrangements, and those results were checked against IGoR. In a later analysis, TCR-TCR, TCR-HLA and TCR-CMV co-occurrence was scored with hypergeometric tests, and a repertoire-size bias correction was applied to TCR pairs. To estimate false discovery rates, a later analysis permuted the HLA or CMV assignments 20 times. In a later analysis, co-occurring TCRs were grouped with DBSCAN, and TCRdist sequence similarity was added when clustering was performed within HLA-allele-positive subsets. For co-occurrence clustering, repertoires with fewer than 30,000 or more than 120,000 public chains were excluded, along with several repertoires with anomalous nucleotide sharing. The table comes from immuneACCESS by way of TCRdb, which keeps in-frame sequences with V and J called. Part of the clones is missing from these tables; in studies checked, under half for an unresolved V gene and the rest for unknown reasons. The V and J calls and clone size were taken over from that table, and D and trimming were inferred from the DNA. The sample records some 130,000 clones, more than 70% of which are singletons. Jointly, the top ten make up more than 0.9% of the sample.

This record comes from a study of cytomegalovirus exposure and HLA in healthy donors listed by TCRdb under 2017. Notes on the research overall: An earlier analysis of about 530 of the donors reported 276 Gb of sequence data and approximately 120 million unique TCR beta sequences obtained from roughly 170 million T cells. A later analysis re-analyzed previously published TCR beta repertoires from approximately 670 donors and added high-resolution HLA genotyping to study TCR occurrence patterns. Across under 500 genotyped donors of the cohort, an average of about 240,000 unique TCR beta nucleotide sequences per donor were sequenced, and approximately 17% of those sequences were non-productive. High-throughput TCR immunosequencing, statistical association of individual TCRs with disease status, and machine learning were combined to predict cytomegalovirus infection status. The later analysis used no new phenotypic data to find candidate immune exposures, relying instead on TCR beta sequences and their occurrence across donors. The aim of the study was to test whether cataloging public T cell receptors could identify signatures of past pathogen exposure. HLA typing included class I and class II loci at four-digit resolution. A later genetic analysis took genome-wide SNP genotypes for about 65% of the 666 donors and used that subset as a discovery cohort. All discovery cohort repertoires had been generated on a single sequencing platform. An earlier analysis of 587 of the donors used high-throughput TCR beta sequencing to judge whether each TCR beta V gene segment behaved as functional or pseudogenic. Donor age, sex, ethnicity and CMV serostatus were collected together with the repertoire data. Typing coverage varied by locus: about 629-630 donors for A, B, C, DRB1 and DQB1; more than 500 for DQA1; around 570 for DPA1; roughly 450 for DPB1. Roughly 5 DR-DQ haplotypes were handled as single units for association and clustering, since linkage in the cohort was strong. Along with the approximately 700-subject first cohort, a separate validation cohort of around 110 different subjects was used. An early release that covered about 640 HLA-typed donors contained approximately 300 gigabases of sequencing data and around 80 million unique TCR sequences. Among the roughly 400 genotyped donors, approximately 77% belonged to the genetic ancestry cluster associated with self-reported Caucasian donors. The T cell repertoires of 666 subjects were profiled by immunosequencing and related to cytomegalovirus serostatus. Beyond this particular receptor, the publication reports: A later analysis found that most CMV-associated TCR beta chains appeared HLA-restricted, with HLA associations seemingly driven largely by CMV exposure. When HLA alleles, especially DR and DQ, strongly co-occurred, attributing TCR associations to individual alleles was difficult. A cluster of highly shared sequence variants was judged likely to be a technical artifact of the sequencing pipeline. The earlier analysis of a few hundred of the donors excluded around 17 rarely observed V segments, including chromosome 9 orphons, because counts were too low. According to a later analysis, TCR association rates differed among HLA loci, with DRB1 alleles showing the most associated TCRs and HLA-C alleles showing the fewest. Some IMGT-functional V segments, including TRBV6-2 and TRBV6-3, could not be distinguished by the 87-base-pair reads and were therefore excluded. Roughly uniform sequencing depth across donors was assumed in presence/absence analyses, although this assumption may not hold. While some public TCRs were present in many individuals, most TCR sequences turned up only very rarely across donors. In a later genetic analysis, fewer N-insertions in productive TCRs were reported among donors in an Asian-associated ancestry cluster than the approximately 670-donor mean. The classifier was reported to diagnose cytomegalovirus status with high specificity and sensitivity in both the original and validation cohorts. A further reported finding was that TCR beta sequences accurately predicted the HLA-A and HLA-B alleles for most subjects in the first cohort. An earlier analysis of several hundred of the donors showed that most TCR beta V segments appeared in productive rearrangements either about 90% or about 30% of the time, which broadly matched IMGT annotations. It was suggested by the authors that the approach could potentially be generalized to other disease states and immunological phenotypes. CMV serostatus was the only immune exposure information available for the cohort. Correlated functional status among segregating V segments might be attributable to linkage disequilibrium, but an unknown experimental factor could not be ruled out. In this cohort, only TCR beta chains were sequenced, and detectable features were limited by the absence of alpha or paired-chain data. A few of the identified cytomegalovirus-associated TCR beta chains were confirmed in vitro to be specific for cytomegalovirus antigens. In a later genetic analysis, a missense DCLRE1C variant was associated with V-gene and J-gene trimming of TCR beta chains, and the association was replicated in an independent cohort. In a later analysis, HLA-associated TCR beta chains were found to be more clonally expanded and to have lower generation probabilities than equally common non-associated chains. Several of the top co-occurrence clusters appeared to be linked to parvovirus B19, influenza, CMV and Epstein-Barr virus, according to a later analysis. A total of 164 TCR beta chains were listed by the study as associated with cytomegalovirus. At a false discovery rate of 0.05, a later analysis linked around 15,000 TCR beta sequences to specific HLA alleles. Because HLA typing was missing for some donors at each locus, association tests included only the typed subset.

The cohort comprised several hundred healthy bone marrow donors. All cohort members were sampled while nominally healthy, although unrecorded immune exposures were likely present. The donor was CMV seropositive and belonged to the group of some 290 seropositive cohort members. A peripheral blood sample was collected from each donor, and TCR beta sequencing was performed on peripheral blood mononuclear cells. The Qiagen DNeasy Blood Extraction Kit was used to extract genomic DNA from the blood cell samples. From cysteine to phenylalanine, the CDR3 is 16 amino acids long. The DNA shown is the 48-base CDR3, in frame from base 1. The germline V gene (reference sequence) specifies LNHNV as CDR1 and YYDKDF as CDR2. V is pared back by 1 base and J by 8 bases, with 18 bases lying between the germline termini.

The TCR originated in a male donor in good health and CMV-seropositive. Recombination linked TRBV15 to TRBJ2-1; the D region possibly corresponds to TRBD2 (6 bases align). Sequences were obtained from PBMCs. The CDR3 amino acid sequence is: CATSRVPDYPFHEQFF. The nucleotide sequence reads as follows: TGTGCCACCAGCAGAGTTCCGGACTACCCCTTCCATGAGCAGTTCTTC.